This TCR beta chain was identified during a study of Ad26.COV2.S vaccination and SARS-CoV-2 variants. At the level of the study: Vaccine-arm donor from the placebo-controlled COV1001 Ad26.COV2.S trial.

This CDR3 comprises 15 residues. The germline V gene encodes CDR1 MDHEN and CDR2 SYDVKM. Trimming removed 6 bases from V and 9 bases from J; junction bases left unmatched: 10. TCRdb's table, derived via immunoSEQ multiplex PCR, lists solely in-frame clones and lacks some. Of 350,000 to 500,000 clones listed, 90% are singletons. Treatment here: approximately 18 received Ad26.COV2.S at low or high dose, single or two shots; 5 received placebo; per-sample allocation not given. Day 63 after the first injection of vaccine or placebo was the sampling time. The donor was a Boston adult aged 18-55 years. The V and J genes are TRBV28 and TRBJ1-6; 8 positions match TRBD1. This specimen consisted of peripheral blood, obtained in a trial of Ad26.COV2.S vaccine versus placebo. The sequence derives from a person aged 18-65 years who received the Ad26.COV2.S COVID-19 vaccine or a placebo. In DNA form, the CDR3 reads TGTGCCAGCAGAACCTTGGACAGGGTAACTTCACCCCTCCACTTT. Translation: CASRTLDRVTSPLHF.